Shown below are 13 T cell receptor beta chains from a single sample sequenced in a study of blood T cells in healthy people across ages. Next came a second PCR, run for about 7 to 12 cycles, which used a sample-barcoded 5' primer along with a J-beta primer mix. TCRdb re-called the 5' RACE reads through MiXCR, storing one row per CDR3 protein. The sample lists roughly 900,000 distinct CDR3 sequences, 25% to 35% occurring once. The source material was blood. The receptors were gathered from a woman aged 80 or over in good health.

This clonotype was recorded at least ten times. The chain carries TRBV27 and TRBJ2-3, with D possibly being TRBD2 (7 bases). V dropped 6 bases and J dropped 1 base, with 11 bases sitting between them. The CDR3 runs 14 residues. CDR1 is MNHEY and CDR2 is SMNVEV in the germline V gene (reference sequence). CDR3 DNA: TGTGCCAGCAGAGGGGGGGTCGGCACAGATACGCAGTATTTT. Its protein product is CASRGGVGTDTQYF.

The sample holds many counts of this clonotype. CDR3 sequence: CSALKRGGTDTQYF. In DNA, the CDR3 is TGCAGTGCTTTGAAGCGGGGTGGCACAGATACGCAGTATTTT. The gene calls are TRBV20-1 and TRBJ2-3; 7 bases agree with TRBD2. The junction had 6 bases not matched to a gene; V was cut back by 5 bases and J by 1 base. The CDR3 spans 14 residues. Germline loops: CDR1 DFQATT, CDR2 SNEGSKA (reference sequence).

This clonotype was detected many times. This may be a read error: a much more frequent sequence differs by one nucleotide. J is TRBJ2-5 and V is TRBV7-9; 7 positions match TRBD1. Germline V gene data show CDR1 as SEHNR and CDR2 as FQNEAQ (reference sequence). Trimming cost V 3 bases and J 4 bases; bases outside gene matches: 2. The CDR3 loop spans 13 amino acids. CDR3 DNA sequence: TGTGCCAGCAGCTTGAGACAGGGAGAGACCCAGTACTTC. It specifies CASSLRQGETQYF.

The genes are TRBV28 and TRBJ1-1, with D maybe TRBD1 (6 bases). Trimming removed 2 bases at V and 5 bases at J, with 15 bases between. The CDR3 is made up of 15 amino acids. Germline loops: CDR1 MDHEN, CDR2 SYDVKM. CDR3 nucleotides: TGTGCCAGCAGTTTAATCCGGGGGCAGGTAACTGAAGCTTTCTTT. Amino acid sequence: CASSLIRGQVTEAFF.

This clonotype was recorded at least ten times. The rearrangement uses TRBV6-2 or TRBV6-3 and TRBJ2-2, with D perhaps TRBD2 (5 bases). The length of the CDR3 is 12 residues. V lost 7 bases and J 8 bases, leaving 11 bases between the germline ends. CDR1 MNHEY and CDR2 SVGEGT come from the germline V gene. CDR3 bases: TGTGCCAGCAATAGGAGGATAGGGGAGCTGTTTTTT. Its protein is CASNRRIGELFF.

This clonotype was observed many times. The chain combines TRBV7-2 with TRBJ2-5, with D possibly TRBD1 on 6 matching bases. Looked up from germline, CDR1 is SGHTA and CDR2 is FQGNSA. The CDR3 totals 15 residues. V shed 6 bases and J shed 0 bases, with 14 bases lying between them. CDR3 protein: CASRALRGYQETQYF. DNA for the CDR3: TGTGCCAGCAGGGCCCTCAGGGGTTACCAAGAGACCCAGTACTTC.

This clonotype was recorded many times. V and J are TRBV6-6 and TRBJ2-3; D is possibly TRBD2 (6 bases). Germline lookup yields CDR1 MNHNY and CDR2 SVGAGI (reference sequence). V shed 2 bases and J shed 2 bases, with 8 bases lying between them. The CDR3 contains 14 residues. CDR3: CASSYRGLTDTQYF. The DNA for the CDR3 is TGTGCCAGCAGTTACCGGGGACTCACAGATACGCAGTATTTT.

In nucleotides, the CDR3 is TGCAGTGCTAGGGGACAGGGGTGGCAAGAGACCCAGTACTTC. Protein product: CSARGQGWQETQYF. V gene TRBV20-1 combines with J gene TRBJ2-5; TRBD1 matches at 10 bases. After removal of 3 bases from V and 2 bases from J, the junction contained 3 bases not matched to a gene. Germline-derived CDR1 and CDR2 are DFQATT and SNEGSKA (reference sequence). The CDR3 length is 14 residues.

This sequence joins TRBV20-1 and TRBJ2-1; perhaps D is TRBD1 or TRBD2 (5 bases each). Germline assignment: CDR1 DFQATT and CDR2 SNEGSKA (reference sequence). V lost 0 bases to trimming and J lost 13 bases, with 19 bases between them. This CDR3 is built from 14 residues. CDR3 protein: CSARDPRGGETQFF. The DNA of the CDR3 is TGCAGTGCTAGAGATCCAAGGGGTGGGGAGACCCAGTTCTTC.

This clonotype has a count of ten or more. The CDR3 spells CASSLGGAGVNEQFF. In DNA, the CDR3 is TGTGCCAGCAGCTTAGGGGGGGCGGGTGTCAATGAGCAGTTCTTC. V and J are TRBV7-8 and TRBJ2-1, with D perhaps TRBD1 or TRBD2 (6 bases each). The V end was cut by 1 base, the J end by 6 bases, with 13 bases between. The CDR3 has 15 amino acids. In germline, CDR1 is SGHVS, CDR2 FQNEAQ.

Regarding this clonotype: A far larger clone is off by one base, so a read error is likely. The CDR3 is CASSSTGGSHNEQFF. CDR3 bases: TGTGCCAGCAGCTCAACAGGGGGTTCCCACAATGAGCAGTTCTTC. The rearrangement joins TRBV11-2 to TRBJ2-1, with 8 bases that match TRBD1. The CDR3 runs 15 residues. Germline V gene sequence: CDR1 SGHAT, CDR2 FQNNGV. V trimming: 4 bases; J trimming: 5 bases; junction bases outside the gene matches: 7.

This clonotype was counted ten times or more. V gene TRBV7-9 combines with J gene TRBJ1-2, with TRBD1 identical over 7 bases. Germline V gene lookup returns CDR1 SEHNR and CDR2 FQNEAQ (reference sequence). V was pared by 0 bases and J by 8 bases, with 9 bases of the junction left unmatched. The CDR3 contains 15 residues. The CDR3 DNA is TGTGCCAGCAGCTTAGCGTCAGGGGGGATTCGGGGCTACACCTTC. Residues: CASSLASGGIRGYTF. Supplemented by reference TRBV7-9 and TRBJ1-2, the full variable domain reads DTGVSQNPRHKITKRGQNVTFRCDPISEHNRLYWYRQTLGQGPEFLTYFQNEAQLEKSRLLSDRFSAERPKGSFSTLEIQRTEQGDSAMYLCASSLASGGIRGYTFGSGTRLTVV.

A few counts support this clonotype. V usage is TRBV6-1 and J usage is TRBJ2-1; unclear D gene. Germline V gene sequence: CDR1 MNHNS, CDR2 SASEGT. The CDR3 runs 15 residues. V was shortened by 4 bases and J by 7 bases, with 17 bases between the two germline ends. The CDR3 DNA sequence: TGTGCCAGCAGTGGCTCAGGCTCCCCTCTGAATGAGCAGTTCTTC. It specifies CASSGSGSPLNEQFF.